This paragraph reports one T cell receptor beta chain. The data are from a study of shared T cell receptors in the human thymus. CDR1 and CDR2 (germline): SNHLY, FYNNEI. The CDR3 runs to 15 residues. Trimming stripped 10 bases from V and 0 bases from J, with 15 bases between. Sequencing was performed with immunoSEQ multiplex PCR; in TCRdb, only in-frame clones are kept and a portion is missing. Of 700,000 or so clones in the sample, approximately 85% were seen once. These data also formed part of another study, on human thymus T cells. Per that study: Donation was from healthy Finnish infants who were having corrective surgery that addressed congenital heart defects. Thymic material originated from resections removed in the course of corrective heart surgery. Gene usage for V and J segments appeared biased in thymic and blood repertoires. What related research reported was that thymic repertoires overlapped highly among unrelated individuals.

This clonotype originated in a girl less than two years old with a congenital heart defect. The sample taken for sequencing was thymocytes. The rearrangement joins TRBV2 to TRBJ2-2; TRBD1 is a possible D gene (5 bases). As DNA, the CDR3 is TGTGCCACCTCCCGGACACCAACGAACACCGGGGAGCTGTTTTTT. This codes for CATSRTPTNTGELFF.